The clone carrying this T cell receptor beta chain showed up just a few times. Its antigen is unknown. The CDR3 is 16 amino acids. V lost 3 bases, J lost 2 bases, and 10 bases stayed unmatched. Per germline, CDR1 MDHEN and CDR2 SYDVKM. This specimen belongs to a study of cytomegalovirus exposure and HLA in healthy donors. The table came from immunoSEQ multiplex PCR; TCRdb's copy has only in-frame clones and leaves some out. The sample comprises about 200,000 clones, 65% to 90% of which are singletons, and roughly 13% rests with the top ten. From the roughly 120-subject validation cohort, which was separate from the roughly 630-subject first cohort, the donors were drawn. Points from the study as a whole: Altogether, some 170 TCR beta chains were recorded as cytomegalovirus-associated. In vitro work confirmed that a few CMV-associated chains recognize CMV antigens.

This clonotype was obtained from a woman aged 30 to 39 in good health and CMV-seropositive. The sample consisted of PBMCs. The chain joins TRBV28 to TRBJ2-7, with TRBD1 matching over 7 bases. CDR3 residues: CASSFASGGVPYEQYF. The CDR3 DNA sequence: TGTGCCAGCAGTTTCGCCTCAGGGGGTGTTCCCTACGAGCAGTACTTC.